The 28 T cell receptor beta chains given below trace back to one sample, sequenced in a study of technical replicates of blood from several donors. Only in-frame clones appear in the TCRdb table, and some are missing; sequencing was by immunoSEQ multiplex PCR. The sample carries some 80,000 clones, approximately 90% recorded once. The sequenced sample was T cells isolated from PBMCs. The receptors were gathered from a human donor in good health.

The chain couples TRBV6-1 to TRBJ2-1; D is possibly TRBD2 (5 bases). Germline lookup yields CDR1 MNHNS and CDR2 SASEGT. V shed 1 base and J shed 8 bases, with 15 bases lying between them. The CDR3 runs 15 residues. CDR3: CASSEGLSQSDEQFF. CDR3 sequence (DNA): TGTGCCAGCAGTGAAGGACTATCACAAAGCGATGAGCAGTTCTTC.

This clone was detected only a few times. V gene TRBV6-5 combines with J gene TRBJ1-1; D may be TRBD1 (5 bases). The CDR3 loop spans 16 amino acids. CDR1 is MNHEY, CDR2 SVGAGI, per germline. The V end was cut by 0 bases, the J end by 6 bases, with 17 bases between. CDR3 protein: CASSYSMREGESEAFF. For the CDR3, the DNA is TGTGCCAGCAGTTACTCGATGCGGGAAGGGGAATCTGAAGCTTTCTTT.

V is TRBV9 and J is TRBJ2-3; D uncertain. This CDR3 is 15 amino acids long. V gave up 0 bases and J gave up 1 base, with 9 bases separating them. Germline CDR1 reads SGDLS; CDR2 reads YYNGEE. This CDR3 reads CASSVGSLRTDTQYF. DNA of the CDR3: TGTGCCAGCAGCGTAGGGTCACTCCGCACAGATACGCAGTATTTT.

The chain joins TRBV5-1 to TRBJ2-1; D gene uncertain. Trimming removed 4 bases at V and 9 bases at J, with 17 bases between. The CDR3 spans 14 residues. The germline V gene has CDR1 SGHRS and CDR2 YFSETQ. The CDR3 nucleotides are TGCGCCAGCAGCCCACCCTTTCCGGAGAGTGAGCAGTTCTTC. Its protein is CASSPPFPESEQFF.

This sequence joins TRBV19 and TRBJ1-5, with D hard to call. The CDR3 is 13 residues long. Germline V lookup: CDR1 LNHDA, CDR2 SQIVND (reference sequence). V was clipped by 4 bases and J by 4 bases, with 8 bases between them. DNA of the CDR3: TGTGCCAGTAGTACCCAGGTAAATCAGCCCCAGCATTTT. Translating it yields CASSTQVNQPQHF.

The rearrangement uses TRBV12-5 and TRBJ1-4; 8 bases are a match to TRBD1. V lost 2 bases and J lost 0; bases outside the gene matches: 5. The germline V gene has CDR1 LGHNT and CDR2 FRNRAP. The CDR3 contains 17 residues. The CDR3 sequence: CASGLRTGNTTNEKLFF. The CDR3 nucleotides read TGTGCTAGTGGTTTGCGGACAGGGAATACAACTAATGAAAAACTGTTTTTT.

The chain links TRBV19 to TRBJ1-2, with 11 bases fitting TRBD1. Germline lookup yields CDR1 LNHDA and CDR2 SQIVND (reference sequence). V gave up 6 bases and J gave up 10 bases; unmatched junction bases: 10. The CDR3 loop spans 14 amino acids. The CDR3 spells CASRLVGTGGYYTF. The CDR3 DNA sequence: TGTGCCAGTAGACTTGTGGGGACAGGGGGTTACTACACCTTC.

V is TRBV28 and J is TRBJ1-1; D is unresolved. The CDR3 sequence is 15 residues long. The V gene lost 7 bases and the J gene lost 0 bases, with 15 bases spanning the gap. Germline V gives CDR1 MDHEN, CDR2 SYDVKM. CDR3 residues: CASTEGRRMNTEAFF. For the CDR3, the DNA is TGTGCCAGCACCGAGGGTAGGAGGATGAACACTGAAGCTTTCTTT.

The genes are TRBV29-1 and TRBJ1-2, with no clear D. From germline, CDR1 is SQVTM and CDR2 ANQGSEA. V was trimmed by 4 bases and J by 2 bases, leaving 17 bases between them. This CDR3 is 15 amino acids long. Written as DNA, the CDR3 is TGCAGCGTTGCCCGCCCCGGCAGGTCGAACTATGGCTACACCTTC. As protein: CSVARPGRSNYGYTF.

The chain combines TRBV9 with TRBJ2-7, with a possible D match to TRBD1 (5 bases). V lost 3 bases and J 1 base, leaving 8 bases between the germline ends. This CDR3 is built from 13 residues. CDR1 is SGDLS, CDR2 YYNGEE, per germline. CDR3 protein: CASSGGASYEQYF. CDR3 bases: TGTGCCAGCAGCGGGGGCGCATCCTACGAGCAGTACTTC.

This clone has a single count. This chain connects TRBV7-9 to TRBJ2-7; 10 bases are a match to TRBD2. Germline CDR1 SEHNR, CDR2 FQNEAQ (reference sequence). Trimming at V came to 2 bases and at J to 9 bases, leaving 13 bases not matched to a gene. The CDR3 is 16 amino acids. CDR3 amino acids: CASSLTGLAGVVRQYF. For the CDR3, the DNA is TGTGCCAGCAGCTTAACGGGGCTAGCGGGAGTAGTTCGGCAGTACTTC.

Worth noting for this clone: At one of its ends the junction is not consistent with the germline gene, which may arise from a read error. The genes are TRBV29-1 and TRBJ2-7; a weak D match, TRBD2 (6 bases). Germline V lookup: CDR1 SQVTM, CDR2 ANQGSEA. The CDR3 has 13 residues. The CDR3 nucleotides are TGCAGCGTTGAAGATAGCCGCGGGACCGAGCGGTACTTC. This codes for CSVEDSRGTERYF.

The chain is built from TRBV29-1 and TRBJ1-1, with TRBD1 matching over 9 bases. CDR1 is SQVTM and CDR2 is ANQGSEA in the germline V gene. This CDR3 spans 14 amino acids. The J segment lost 5 bases and the V segment lost 2 bases, leaving 6 bases of the junction unmatched. CDR3 sequence: CSVERTGATTEAFF. For the CDR3, the DNA is TGCAGCGTTGAAAGGACAGGGGCCACGACTGAAGCTTTCTTT.

This chain joins TRBV7-9 and TRBJ1-1; TRBD1 is a possible D gene (5 bases). The CDR3 covers 12 residues. The germline CDR1 and CDR2 sequences are SEHNR and FQNEAQ (reference sequence). Trimming removed 11 bases from V and 1 base from J, with 11 bases in between. CDR3 DNA sequence: TGTGCCTGGGGCCAATCGAACACTGAAGCTTTCTTT. Translation gives CAWGQSNTEAFF. The full variable domain, its missing parts supplied by reference TRBV7-9 and TRBJ1-1, is DTGVSQNPRHKITKRGQNVTFRCDPISEHNRLYWYRQTLGQGPEFLTYFQNEAQLEKSRLLSDRFSAERPKGSFSTLEIQRTEQGDSAMYLCAWGQSNTEAFFGQGTRLTVV.

V gene TRBV7-9 combines with J gene TRBJ1-2; D possibly corresponds to TRBD1 (6 bases). The CDR3 loop spans 16 amino acids. Germline assignment: CDR1 SEHNR and CDR2 FQNEAQ (reference sequence). The V end was cut by 1 base, the J end by 6 bases, with 18 bases between. For the CDR3, the DNA is TGTGCCAGCAGCTTAGGGGGAGGGGGTAGTCCTAATGGCTACACCTTC. Protein sequence: CASSLGGGGSPNGYTF.

The V and J genes are TRBV10-3 and TRBJ1-5, with D unresolved. V was pared by 4 bases and J by 2 bases, with 3 bases between. CDR3 length: 12 amino acids. Germline V gives CDR1 ENHRY, CDR2 SYGVKD. CDR3 DNA: TGTGCCATCAGTGGAGGCAATCAGCCCCAGCATTTT. This encodes CAISGGNQPQHF.

This clone came up once. CDR3 DNA sequence: TGCAACCTATGGACAGGGAGCGGCTACACCTTC. Translated: CNLWTGSGYTF. The V gene is TRBV20-1, the J gene TRBJ1-2; TRBD1 agrees at 8 bases. CDR1 and CDR2 (germline): DFQATT, SNEGSKA (reference sequence). This CDR3 spans 11 amino acids.

V gene TRBV7-8 combines with J gene TRBJ2-2; D not certain. CDR1 SGHVS and CDR2 FQNEAQ come from the germline V gene. The CDR3 totals 15 residues. Trimming removed 2 bases from V and 0 bases from J, with 7 bases in between. The CDR3: CASSLIVTNTGELFF. CDR3 bases: TGTGCCAGCAGCTTAATCGTTACGAACACCGGGGAGCTGTTTTTT.

The V gene is TRBV19, the J gene TRBJ2-1; TRBD2 matches 11 bases. The CDR3 is 16 amino acids. The V segment lost 5 bases and the J segment 8 bases; nucleotides outside the gene matches: 11. From germline, CDR1 is LNHDA and CDR2 SQIVND (reference sequence). CDR3 amino acids: CASSGVTSGSNDEQFF. The CDR3 DNA is TGTGCCAGTAGTGGCGTAACTAGCGGGAGTAATGATGAGCAGTTCTTC.

This chain uses TRBV5-1 with TRBJ1-4; 10 nucleotides align to TRBD1. This CDR3 region has 14 residues. Trimming at V came to 7 bases and at J to 4 bases, leaving 4 bases not matched to a gene. Germline CDR1 is SGHRS and CDR2 is YFSETQ. This CDR3 is CASGQGDINEKLFF. DNA of the CDR3: TGCGCCAGCGGACAGGGGGACATTAATGAAAAACTGTTTTTT.

The chain carries TRBV5-5 and TRBJ2-7; no clear D. The CDR3 extends over 13 amino acids. V dropped 5 bases and J dropped 3 bases, with 12 bases sitting between them. The germline V gene has CDR1 SGHKS and CDR2 YYEKEE (reference sequence). The CDR3 reads CASRAGTYYEQYF. The DNA for the CDR3 is TGTGCCAGCAGGGCAGGTACCTACTACGAGCAGTACTTC.

The chain couples TRBV7-9 to TRBJ1-2; D may be TRBD1 (5 bases). The V end lost 3 bases, the J end lost 6 bases, and 14 bases lay between the germline ends. Germline lookup yields CDR1 SEHNR and CDR2 FQNEAQ (reference sequence). This CDR3 is built from 14 residues. CDR3 DNA: TGTGCCAGCAGCTTCGGTAGGGGTCAGGATGGCTACACCTTC. Residues: CASSFGRGQDGYTF. Filled out from reference TRBV7-9 and TRBJ1-2, the complete variable domain reads DTGVSQNPRHKITKRGQNVTFRCDPISEHNRLYWYRQTLGQGPEFLTYFQNEAQLEKSRLLSDRFSAERPKGSFSTLEIQRTEQGDSAMYLCASSFGRGQDGYTFGSGTRLTVV.

The V and J genes are TRBV27 and TRBJ1-3, with D possibly TRBD1 on 5 matching bases. There are 15 residues in the CDR3. Germline CDR1 reads MNHEY; CDR2 reads SMNVEV (reference sequence). The V end was cut by 5 bases, the J end by 2 bases, with 13 bases between. CDR3: CASSMASGAGNTIYF. For the CDR3, the DNA is TGTGCCAGCAGTATGGCGTCGGGGGCTGGAAACACCATATATTTT.

V is TRBV5-5 and J is TRBJ1-3, with D uncertain. Germline V gene lookup returns CDR1 SGHKS and CDR2 YYEKEE (reference sequence). V dropped 4 bases and J dropped 3 bases, with 14 bases sitting between them. The CDR3 is 15 residues long. This chain's CDR3 is CASSRDPSGGNTIYF. CDR3 nucleotides: TGTGCCAGCAGCAGAGACCCCTCGGGTGGAAACACCATATATTTT. The full variable domain, in which reference TRBV5-5 and TRBJ1-3 provide the parts outside the CDR3, is DAGVTQSPTHLIKTRGQQVTLRCSPISGHKSVSWYQQVLGQGPQFIFQYYEKEERGRGNFPDRFSARQFPNYSSELNVNALLLGDSALYLCASSRDPSGGNTIYFGEGSWLTVV.

The J gene is TRBJ1-5, the V gene TRBV6-5, with D perhaps matching TRBD1 (6 bases). Trimming shortened V by 4 bases and J by 4 bases, and 17 bases separated the two germline ends. This CDR3 region has 16 residues. Germline CDR1 MNHEY, CDR2 SVGAGI. The chain's CDR3 is CASSSQSVGGNQPQHF. DNA for the CDR3: TGTGCCAGCAGTTCACAAAGCGTAGGGGGAAATCAGCCCCAGCATTTT.

J is TRBJ2-3 and V is TRBV6-4; TRBD2 is a possible D gene (6 bases). Between the trimmed V and J ends, which lost 5 bases and 4 bases, there was a span of 10 bases. CDR3 size: 13 residues. From germline, CDR1 is MRHNA and CDR2 SNTAGT. CDR3 coding DNA: TGTGCCAGCAGTCAACGGGACTCAGATACGCAGTATTTT. Protein product: CASSQRDSDTQYF.

This chain joins TRBV27 and TRBJ2-7; 12 nucleotides align to TRBD2. Germline V CDR1 and CDR2: MNHEY, SMNVEV (reference sequence). The V segment lost 1 base and the J segment 4 bases; nucleotides outside the gene matches: 5. CDR3 length: 16 residues. The CDR3 sequence: CASSLYSTSGSYEQYF. Here the CDR3 DNA reads TGTGCCAGCAGTTTATATTCGACTAGCGGGAGTTACGAGCAGTACTTC.

The rearrangement uses TRBV25-1 and TRBJ2-5, with 7 bases aligning to TRBD1. This CDR3 region has 15 residues. J gave up 5 bases and V 3 bases, and 9 bases lay outside the gene matches. Germline V gene sequence: CDR1 MGHDK, CDR2 SYGVNS. This chain's CDR3 is CASSEHSTGDETQYF. In DNA form, the CDR3 reads TGTGCCAGCAGTGAGCACTCTACAGGGGACGAGACCCAGTACTTC.